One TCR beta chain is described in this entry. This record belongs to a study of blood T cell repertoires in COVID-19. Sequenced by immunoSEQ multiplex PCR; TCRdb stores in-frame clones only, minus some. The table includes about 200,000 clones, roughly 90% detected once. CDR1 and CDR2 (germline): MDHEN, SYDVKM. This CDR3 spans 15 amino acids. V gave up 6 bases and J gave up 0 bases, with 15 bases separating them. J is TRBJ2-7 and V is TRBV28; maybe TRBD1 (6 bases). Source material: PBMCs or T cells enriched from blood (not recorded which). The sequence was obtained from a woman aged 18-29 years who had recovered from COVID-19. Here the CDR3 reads CASRASDRSSYEQYF. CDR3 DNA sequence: TGTGCCAGCAGAGCGTCGGACAGAAGCTCCTACGAGCAGTACTTC.